This T cell receptor (beta chain) stems from a study of blood T cells in healthy people across ages. General study points: Observed TCR beta diversity showed a strong correlation with the percentage of naive T cells as measured by flow cytometry. The fall in TCR beta diversity per million T cells was roughly linear with age. Higher diversity, along with more naive CD4+ cells, distinguished long-lived donors from aged donors.

J was trimmed by 8 bases and V by 1 base; bases with no gene match: 5. The CDR3 sequence is 14 residues long. CDR1 is DFQATT, CDR2 SNEGSKA, per germline (reference sequence). Through a sample-barcoded 5' primer and a J-beta primer mix, a second PCR was run for about 6 to 11 cycles. Each of the cDNA molecules was tagged by a template-switch adaptor with 12 random nucleotides. In TCRdb, the 5' RACE reads were re-called with MiXCR into one record per CDR3 protein. The sample lists roughly 1,500,000 distinct CDR3 sequences, 42% occurring once. Notes on this clonotype: Its antigen is currently unknown.

The chain carries TRBV20-1 and TRBJ1-6; 7 bases are shared with TRBD1. The sequence came from a young woman in good health. Input material: blood. CDR3 protein: CSARVRGQDSPLHF. DNA of the CDR3: TGCAGTGCTAGAGTAAGGGGGCAGGATTCACCCCTCCACTTT.